This TCR beta chain was recorded in a study of cytomegalovirus exposure and HLA in healthy donors. Findings and caveats of the study: DRB1 showed the most TCR associations and HLA-C the fewest in a later analysis, as rates varied by HLA locus. A later analysis associated 15,000 to 20,000 TCR beta sequences with HLA alleles at a 0.05 false discovery rate. A missense DCLRE1C variant was associated with V- and J-gene trimming of TCR beta chains in a later analysis, and an independent cohort replicated the association.

To note about this clone: Its antigen is still unknown.

V shed 5 bases and J shed 6 bases, with 17 bases lying between them. Germline V gives CDR1 KGHSH, CDR2 LQKENI. The CDR3 runs to 14 residues. 13 Jbeta primers and 60 Vbeta primers were used for the PCR. Measured with immunoSEQ multiplex PCR; TCRdb has only the in-frame clones, and not every one. The sample holds 84,000 or so clones, around 84% seen once. The TCR was taken from a woman aged 45-60 years in good health and CMV-seronegative. The chain carries TRBV18 and TRBJ2-7; the D gene is possibly TRBD1 (7 bases). Specimen: PBMCs. CDR3 nucleotides: TGTGCCAGCTCAAATTCCAGGGGGGCCGGCGAGCAGTACGTC. It codes for CASSNSRGAGEQYV.